Each of the 26 T cell receptor beta chains below was sequenced from the same sample in a study of cytomegalovirus exposure and HLA in healthy donors (dated by TCRdb to between 2016 and 2019). The library came from the immunoSEQ multiplex PCR assay. The multiplex PCR relied on a mix of 60 forward primers for TCR Vbeta segments and 13 reverse primers for TCR Jbeta segments. The table comes from immuneACCESS by way of TCRdb, which keeps in-frame sequences with V and J called. Part of the clones is missing from these tables; in studies checked, under half for an unresolved V gene and the rest for unknown reasons. The sample table shows 150,000 to 200,000 clones, and about four fifths are seen once. Around 5% of the sample lies in the top ten. Sequenced material: PBMCs. Receptor source: a man aged 18 to 29 in good health and CMV-seronegative.

The rearrangement joins TRBV19 to TRBJ2-6, with D unclear. The CDR3 runs 14 residues. The V end was cut by 5 bases, the J end by 0 bases, with 5 bases between. Germline CDR1 is LNHDA and CDR2 is SQIVND (reference sequence). The CDR3 bases are TGTGCCAGTAGTTCCTCCTCTGGGGCCAACGTCCTGACTTTC. Its protein product is CASSSSSGANVLTF.

The CDR3 region is CASSIIVEKLFF. Here the CDR3 DNA reads TGTGCCAGTAGTATAATTGTAGAAAAACTGTTTTTT. V and J are TRBV19 and TRBJ1-4; D remains ambiguous. The V end lost 2 bases, the J end lost 8 bases, and 6 bases lay between the germline ends. In germline, CDR1 is LNHDA, CDR2 SQIVND (reference sequence). The CDR3 is 12 amino acids.

The chain links TRBV4-3 to TRBJ2-7; 9 nucleotides agree with TRBD1. Germline V gene sequence: CDR1 LGHNA, CDR2 YSLEER. V shed 2 bases and J 5 bases; nucleotides not matched to a gene: 7. The CDR3 sequence is 15 residues long. As DNA, the CDR3 is TGCGCCAGCAGCCAACGACAGGGGGTTTTACACGAGCAGTACTTC. Translated: CASSQRQGVLHEQYF.

CDR3 in amino acids: CASSADYSAQYF. DNA of the CDR3: TGTGCCAGCAGCGCCGACTATTCTGCGCAGTATTTT. The chain is built from TRBV5-6 and TRBJ2-3, with D possibly TRBD2 on 5 matching bases. V shed 4 bases and J shed 10 bases, with 13 bases lying between them. The CDR3 is 12 amino acids. Germline loops: CDR1 SGHDT, CDR2 YYEEEE.

V is TRBV7-8 and J is TRBJ1-2; no definite D call. Germline V gene sequence: CDR1 SGHVS, CDR2 FQNEAQ. The CDR3 has 14 amino acids. V lost 3 bases, J lost 4 bases, and 12 bases lay in between. The chain's CDR3 is CASSFLLESYGYTF. The CDR3 region has the DNA TGTGCCAGCAGCTTTTTGTTAGAAAGCTATGGCTACACCTTC.

The chain recombines TRBV7-9 with TRBJ2-1; TRBD2 might be the D (5 bases). Trimming stripped 3 bases from V and 5 bases from J, with 14 bases between. CDR1 SEHNR and CDR2 FQNEAQ come from the germline V gene (reference sequence). This CDR3 is built from 15 residues. CDR3 DNA sequence: TGTGCCAGCAGCTTTTTCGGAGCGGCCGACAATGAGCAGTTCTTC. Its translation: CASSFFGAADNEQFF.

J is TRBJ2-7 and V is TRBV9, with TRBD2 matching over 8 bases. V gave up 3 bases and J gave up 5 bases; unmatched junction bases: 4. The CDR3 consists of 13 residues. Germline V CDR1 and CDR2: SGDLS, YYNGEE. The CDR3 nucleotides are TGTGCCAGCAGCGGAGGGACTAGGGACGAGCAGTACTTC. Its protein product is CASSGGTRDEQYF.

In the case of this clone: The sample carries other DNA sequences with the same CDR3. This sequence joins TRBV6-4 and TRBJ2-4; D remains ambiguous. There are 13 residues in the CDR3. CDR1 is MRHNA and CDR2 is SNTAGT in the germline V gene. The ends were cut back, 0 bases at V and 8 bases at J, with 8 bases in the middle. The CDR3 nucleotides read TGTGCCAGCAGTGACTCATTTGGAGACATTCAGTACTTC. Translating it yields CASSDSFGDIQYF.

This chain connects TRBV5-1 to TRBJ2-7; D perhaps matches TRBD1 (6 bases). The V and J ends lost 0 bases and 6 bases respectively, with 13 bases between them. Per germline, CDR1 SGHRS and CDR2 YFSETQ. The CDR3 runs 14 residues. CDR3 in amino acids: CASSLAQGLGEQYF. For the CDR3, the DNA is TGCGCCAGCAGCTTGGCGCAGGGGCTGGGCGAGCAGTACTTC.

The table lists this clone with a count of one. V usage is TRBV28 and J usage is TRBJ2-7, with 7 bases fitting TRBD2. V lost 7 bases, J lost 1 base, and 10 bases stayed unmatched. The V gene's germline CDR1 is MDHEN and CDR2 SYDVKM. CDR3 length equals 15 residues. CDR3 region: CASNLGGTASYEQYF. The CDR3 DNA is TGTGCCAGCAATCTCGGGGGGACTGCATCCTACGAGCAGTACTTC. The full variable domain, completed using reference TRBV28 and TRBJ2-7, is DVKVTQSSRYLVKRTGEKVFLECVQDMDHENMFWYRQDPGLGLRLIYFSYDVKMKEKGDIPEGYSVSREKKERFSLILESASTNQTSMYLCASNLGGTASYEQYFGPGTRLTVT.

This chain connects TRBV5-4 to TRBJ1-1; 7 bases align to TRBD1. J was trimmed by 1 base and V by 2 bases; bases with no gene match: 5. The V gene's germline CDR1 is SGHNT and CDR2 YYREEE (reference sequence). CDR3 length: 15 amino acids. The CDR3 DNA sequence: TGTGCCAGCAGCTTCGACAGGGTAACGAACACTGAAGCTTTCTTT. Translated: CASSFDRVTNTEAFF.

This chain connects TRBV6-6 to TRBJ2-7; D not resolved. Germline V gene data show CDR1 as MNHNY and CDR2 as SVGAGI (reference sequence). Trimming shortened V by 0 bases and J by 1 base, and 7 bases separated the two germline ends. This CDR3 comprises 14 residues. The DNA for the CDR3 is TGTGCCAGCAGTTACTCCCCAGGTTCCTACGAGCAGTACTTC. Translation: CASSYSPGSYEQYF.

This clone appeared once. The chain links TRBV7-8 to TRBJ2-7; D is possibly TRBD2 (6 bases). Deletions cut 6 bases from V and 0 bases from J, with 12 bases between. This CDR3 region has 14 residues. Germline V lookup: CDR1 SGHVS, CDR2 FQNEAQ. CDR3: CASSQRRDSYEQYF. As DNA, the CDR3 is TGTGCCAGCAGTCAGAGGCGGGACTCCTACGAGCAGTACTTC.

The V and J genes are TRBV6-4 and TRBJ2-5; 7 positions agree with TRBD1. In germline, CDR1 is MRHNA, CDR2 SNTAGT. The V segment lost 8 bases and the J segment 7 bases; nucleotides outside the gene matches: 16. CDR3 size: 15 residues. CDR3 in DNA: TGTGCCAGCCATGAGAACAGGGGTGGTTTTAGGACCCAGTACTTC. This encodes CASHENRGGFRTQYF.

Concerning this clone itself: The same CDR3 also results from other DNA sequences found in this sample. The chain links TRBV30 to TRBJ2-7; D gene unclear. The ends were cut back, 2 bases at V and 6 bases at J, with 11 bases in the middle. CDR1 and CDR2 from the germline V gene are GTSNPN and SVGIG (reference sequence). The CDR3 consists of 12 residues. The CDR3 DNA reads TGTGCCTGGAGTTCGGGTGTCGTCGAGCAGTACTTC. Translated: CAWSSGVVEQYF.

The rearrangement uses TRBV19 and TRBJ1-5; 8 bases match TRBD1. The CDR3 is 15 amino acids. The ends lost 7 bases at V and 9 bases at J; junction bases unmatched: 14. In germline, CDR1 is LNHDA, CDR2 SQIVND (reference sequence). The CDR3 spells CASNLGRGLSGPQHF. The CDR3 nucleotides are TGTGCCAGTAATCTAGGCAGGGGGCTATCGGGGCCCCAGCATTTT.

The CDR3 protein is CASSTQGQNTGELFF. In nucleotides, the CDR3 is TGTGCCAGCAGTACACAGGGTCAGAACACCGGGGAGCTGTTTTTT. The chain carries TRBV6-6 and TRBJ2-2; possible D gene TRBD1, 6 bases. Deletions cut 5 bases from V and 1 base from J, with 11 bases between. This CDR3 contains 15 residues. Germline loops: CDR1 MNHNY, CDR2 SVGAGI (reference sequence).

V usage is TRBV10-3 and J usage is TRBJ2-7; 11 bases match TRBD1. Trimming cost V 3 bases and J 3 bases; bases outside gene matches: 1. Germline CDR1 is ENHRY and CDR2 is SYGVKD. The CDR3 spans 14 residues. This CDR3 is CAISEGTGGYEQYF. The CDR3 DNA sequence: TGTGCCATCAGTGAAGGGACAGGGGGCTACGAGCAGTACTTC.

The chain uses TRBV10-3 and TRBJ2-3; 9 nucleotides line up with TRBD1. The CDR3 covers 16 residues. V trimming: 0 bases; J trimming: 4 bases; junction bases outside the gene matches: 5. Germline CDR1 ENHRY, CDR2 SYGVKD. CDR3 residues: CAISESPGQGSDTQYF. DNA for the CDR3: TGTGCCATCAGTGAGTCCCCCGGACAGGGGTCAGATACGCAGTATTTT.

For the CDR3, the DNA is TGTGCCAGCAGCCAAGATCATGGGGGGAACAATGAGCAGTTCTTC. As protein: CASSQDHGGNNEQFF. The gene calls are TRBV14 and TRBJ2-1; D is perhaps TRBD2 (6 bases). The CDR3 totals 15 residues. Deletions cut 0 bases from V and 5 bases from J, with 11 bases between. CDR1 SGHDN and CDR2 FVKESK come from the germline V gene. The full variable domain, in which reference TRBV14 and TRBJ2-1 provide the parts outside the CDR3, is EAGVTQFPSHSVIEKGQTVTLRCDPISGHDNLYWYRRVMGKEIKFLLHFVKESKQDESGMPNNRFLAERTGGTYSTLKVQPAELEDSGVYFCASSQDHGGNNEQFFGPGTRLTVL.

V and J are TRBV5-1 and TRBJ2-7, with D perhaps matching TRBD1 (6 bases). V gave up 3 bases and J gave up 3 bases, with 13 bases separating them. Germline assignment: CDR1 SGHRS and CDR2 YFSETQ. CDR3 size: 14 residues. The CDR3 is CASSWGTMGYEQYF. Here the CDR3 DNA reads TGCGCCAGCAGCTGGGGGACAATGGGCTACGAGCAGTACTTC. Supplemented by reference TRBV5-1 and TRBJ2-7, the full variable domain reads KAGVTQTPRYLIKTRGQQVTLSCSPISGHRSVSWYQQTPGQGLQFLFEYFSETQRNKGNFPGRFSGRQFSNSRSEMNVSTLELGDSALYLCASSWGTMGYEQYFGPGTRLTVT.

V gene TRBV29-1 combines with J gene TRBJ2-1; D perhaps matches TRBD2 (6 bases). Trimming took off 4 bases at V and 7 bases at J, with 14 bases between the two ends. CDR3 length: 13 residues. The germline V gene has CDR1 SQVTM and CDR2 ANQGSEA. The CDR3 DNA reads TGCAGCGTTGGACTAGGTCTTAAGAATGAGCAGTTCTTC. The encoded protein is CSVGLGLKNEQFF.

This chain connects TRBV15 to TRBJ2-1; D is unclear. Deletions cut 0 bases from V and 6 bases from J, with 12 bases between. The CDR3 length is 15 residues. Germline CDR1 and CDR2: LNHNV and YYDKDF (reference sequence). CDR3 nucleotides: TGTGCCACCAGCAGAGATGGTGGGTGGAGCAATGAGCAGTTCTTC. Translating it yields CATSRDGGWSNEQFF.

This clone was observed a few times. The chain joins TRBV5-6 to TRBJ2-7; 8 positions agree with TRBD2. The trim removed 1 base at V and 4 bases at J, leaving 1 base unmatched. The CDR3 is 13 residues long. The V gene's germline CDR1 is SGHDT and CDR2 YYEEEE. In nucleotides, the CDR3 is TGTGCCAGCAGCTTGCCTAGCGGGTACGAGCAGTACTTC. Its protein is CASSLPSGYEQYF.

This rearrangement joins TRBV5-4 to TRBJ2-5; no reliable D call. V was cut by 4 bases and J by 0 bases, with 25 bases left in between. This CDR3 is 19 amino acids long. CDR1 and CDR2 (germline): SGHNT, YYREEE (reference sequence). Here the CDR3 reads CASSRVRVLADQYQETQYF. The DNA for the CDR3 is TGTGCCAGCAGCCGCGTCCGGGTGTTGGCGGATCAGTACCAAGAGACCCAGTACTTC.

The rearrangement links TRBV2 to TRBJ2-3; TRBD2 might be the D (6 bases). The germline V gene encodes CDR1 SNHLY and CDR2 FYNNEI. This CDR3 contains 15 residues. Trimming removed 4 bases at V and 4 bases at J, with 15 bases between. The DNA for the CDR3 is TGTGCCAGCAGTGGGGACTGGACGCCACCAGATACGCAGTATTTT. It codes for CASSGDWTPPDTQYF.